This TCR beta chain was captured by sequencing in a study of monozygotic twins with inflammatory bowel disease. Broader study findings: For IBD, no single strong associated signal or clonotype was supported. Clonotype sharing was lower in IBD patients than healthy twins, most markedly with disease activity.

Points on this clonotype: What it binds is not known.

The CDR3 consists of 13 residues. Germline V gene sequence: CDR1 MNHEY, CDR2 SVGEGT. From the 5' RACE reads, TCRdb lists one entry per CDR3 protein and no DNA. The sample has approximately 300,000 distinct CDR3 sequences; the top ten hold roughly 5.3%. Whole-blood RNA isolation (total RNA) proceeded without T cell sorting. This receptor was taken from a human donor with ulcerative colitis or Crohn's disease, or a healthy co-twin of an affected twin (not recorded which). The sequenced sample was blood. The chain carries TRBV6-2 or TRBV6-3 and TRBJ1-1; TCRdb's D gene call, TRBD1, goes unchecked for lack of DNA. The CDR3 loop reads CASSRTGYTEAFF.